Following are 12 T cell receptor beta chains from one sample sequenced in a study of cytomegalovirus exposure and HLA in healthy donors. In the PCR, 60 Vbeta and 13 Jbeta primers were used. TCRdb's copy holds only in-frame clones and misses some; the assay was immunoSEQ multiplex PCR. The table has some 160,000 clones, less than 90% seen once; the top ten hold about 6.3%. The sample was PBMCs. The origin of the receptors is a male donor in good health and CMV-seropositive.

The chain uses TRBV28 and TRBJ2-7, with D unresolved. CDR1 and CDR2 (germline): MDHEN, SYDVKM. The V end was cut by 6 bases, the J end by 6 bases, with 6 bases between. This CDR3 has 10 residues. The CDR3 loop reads CASSHFEQYF. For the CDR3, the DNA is TGTGCCAGCAGCCACTTCGAGCAGTACTTC.

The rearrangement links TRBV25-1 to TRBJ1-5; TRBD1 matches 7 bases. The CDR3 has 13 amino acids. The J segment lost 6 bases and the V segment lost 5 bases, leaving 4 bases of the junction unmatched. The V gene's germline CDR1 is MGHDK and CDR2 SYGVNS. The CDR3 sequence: CASSRGGTQPQHF. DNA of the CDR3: TGTGCCAGCAGTCGAGGGGGCACTCAGCCCCAGCATTTT.

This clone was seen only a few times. CDR3 sequence reads: CSVDGTGRTEAFF. In nucleotides, the CDR3 is TGCAGCGTGGACGGGACAGGGAGGACTGAAGCTTTCTTT. The chain couples TRBV29-1 to TRBJ1-1; TRBD1 agrees at 9 bases. This CDR3 contains 13 residues. Germline CDR1 SQVTM, CDR2 ANQGSEA. The V gene end was trimmed by 6 bases and the J gene end by 5 bases; junction bases not matched to a gene: 7. Full variable domain (missing parts from reference TRBV29-1 and TRBJ1-1): SAVISQKPSRDICQRGTSLTIQCQVDSQVTMMFWYRQQPGQSLTLIATANQGSEATYESGFVIDKFPISRPNLTFSTLTVSNMSPEDSSIYLCSVDGTGRTEAFFGQGTRLTVV.

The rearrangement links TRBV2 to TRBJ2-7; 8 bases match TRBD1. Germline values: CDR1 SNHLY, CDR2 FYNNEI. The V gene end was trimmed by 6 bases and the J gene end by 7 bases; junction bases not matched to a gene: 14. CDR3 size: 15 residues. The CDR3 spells CASSDLGTGGREQYF. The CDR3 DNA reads TGTGCCAGCAGCGATTTGGGGACAGGTGGGCGGGAGCAGTACTTC.

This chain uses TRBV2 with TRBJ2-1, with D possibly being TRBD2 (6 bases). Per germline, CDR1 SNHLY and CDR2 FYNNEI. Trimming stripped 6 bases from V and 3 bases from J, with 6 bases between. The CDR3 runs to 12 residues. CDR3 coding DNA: TGTGCCAGCAGGGGGGGCTACAATGAGCAGTTCTTC. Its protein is CASRGGYNEQFF.

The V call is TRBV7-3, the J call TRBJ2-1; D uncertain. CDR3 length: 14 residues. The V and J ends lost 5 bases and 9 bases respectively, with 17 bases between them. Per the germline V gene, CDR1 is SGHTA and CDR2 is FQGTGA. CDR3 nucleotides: TGTGCCAGCAGCAAACAGCTCGGTGACGGTGAGCAGTTCTTC. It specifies CASSKQLGDGEQFF.

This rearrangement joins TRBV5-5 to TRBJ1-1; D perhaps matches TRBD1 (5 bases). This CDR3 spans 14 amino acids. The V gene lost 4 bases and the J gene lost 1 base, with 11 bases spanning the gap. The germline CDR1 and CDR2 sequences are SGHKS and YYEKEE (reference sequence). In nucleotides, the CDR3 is TGTGCCAGCAGCCTCCGGGGGGGGAACACTGAAGCTTTCTTT. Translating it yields CASSLRGGNTEAFF.

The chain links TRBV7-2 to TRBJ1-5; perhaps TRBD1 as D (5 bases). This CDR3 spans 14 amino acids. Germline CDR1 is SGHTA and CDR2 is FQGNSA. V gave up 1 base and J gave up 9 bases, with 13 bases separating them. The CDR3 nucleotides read TGTGCCAGCAGCTTAGGGCCCCAGGGAGGGCCCCAGCATTTT. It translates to CASSLGPQGGPQHF.

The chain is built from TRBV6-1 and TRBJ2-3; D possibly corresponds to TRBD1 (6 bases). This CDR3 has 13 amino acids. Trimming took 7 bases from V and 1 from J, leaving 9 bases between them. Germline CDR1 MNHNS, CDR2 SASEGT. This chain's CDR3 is CASTSGGTDTQYF. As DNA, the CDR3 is TGTGCCAGCACTTCAGGGGGCACAGATACGCAGTATTTT.

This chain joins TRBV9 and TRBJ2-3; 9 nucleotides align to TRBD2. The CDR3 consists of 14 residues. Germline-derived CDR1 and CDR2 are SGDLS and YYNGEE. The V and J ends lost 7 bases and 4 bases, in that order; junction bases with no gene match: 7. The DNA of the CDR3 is TGTGCCAGCGGAGCGGGAGGAGTGGCAGATACGCAGTATTTT. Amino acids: CASGAGGVADTQYF.

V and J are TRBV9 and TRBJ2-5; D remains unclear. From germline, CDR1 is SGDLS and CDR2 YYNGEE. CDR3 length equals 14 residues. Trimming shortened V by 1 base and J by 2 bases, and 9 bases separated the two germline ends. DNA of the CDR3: TGTGCCAGCAGCGTACGAGGTGTTCAAGAGACCCAGTACTTC. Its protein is CASSVRGVQETQYF.

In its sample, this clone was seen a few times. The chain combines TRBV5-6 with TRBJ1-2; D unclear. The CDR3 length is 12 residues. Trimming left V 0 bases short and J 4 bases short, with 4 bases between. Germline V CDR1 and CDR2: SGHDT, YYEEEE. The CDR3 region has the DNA TGTGCCAGCAGCTTGGACACCTATGGCTACACCTTC. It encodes CASSLDTYGYTF.